Reported below is one T cell receptor beta chain. Its antigen remains unknown. The data stem from a study of cytomegalovirus exposure and HLA in healthy donors. Findings and limits, study-wide: Reportedly, cytomegalovirus status was diagnosed with high sensitivity and specificity.

V was pared by 7 bases and J by 3 bases, with 6 bases between. The CDR3 length is 11 residues. Germline values: CDR1 SEHNR, CDR2 FQNEAQ (reference sequence). Profiled with immunoSEQ multiplex PCR; TCRdb holds only in-frame clones, not every one. Here the sample spans under 60,000 clones, around 90% being singletons. The source is a young woman in good health and CMV-seronegative. Sequencing was carried out using PBMCs. The chain couples TRBV7-9 to TRBJ1-2; a weak D match, TRBD1 (6 bases). The CDR3 coding sequence is TGTGCCAGCACAGGGGACTATGGCTACACCTTC. It translates to CASTGDYGYTF.